This entry lists 23 T cell receptor beta chains sequenced from one sample in a study of blood T cell repertoires in COVID-19 (dated by TCRdb to about 2020). Libraries were built with the immunoSEQ multiplex PCR assay. Held by TCRdb, this immuneACCESS table contains in-frame sequences only and omits some clones. Under half of the omission traces to an unresolved V gene where checked; the cause of the rest is unknown. For this sample there are 240,000 or so clones; approximately 83% appear just once. The ten biggest clones cover around 9.9% of the sample. The sequenced sample was peripheral blood. These TCRs come from an elderly woman with acute or convalescent COVID-19.

The chain recombines TRBV2 with TRBJ2-7; a possible D gene is TRBD2 (6 bases). Germline CDR1 is SNHLY and CDR2 is FYNNEI. V dropped 4 bases and J dropped 7 bases, with 14 bases sitting between them. This CDR3 comprises 13 residues. The CDR3 region is CASSVLGGVEQYF. The DNA for the CDR3 is TGTGCCAGCAGTGTGTTGGGCGGGGTTGAGCAGTACTTC.

The genes are TRBV5-4 and TRBJ2-1, with D tentatively TRBD2 (5 bases). Trimming stripped 1 base from V and 0 bases from J, with 8 bases between. This CDR3 contains 15 residues. The germline V gene has CDR1 SGHNT and CDR2 YYREEE (reference sequence). CDR3 DNA sequence: TGTGCCAGCAGCTTGAACGGGGACTCCTACAATGAGCAGTTCTTC. Encoded protein: CASSLNGDSYNEQFF. Together with reference TRBV5-4 and TRBJ2-1, the CDR3 gives the full variable domain: ETGVTQSPTHLIKTRGQQVTLRCSSQSGHNTVSWYQQALGQGPQFIFQYYREEENGRGNFPPRFSGLQFPNYSSELNVNALELDDSALYLCASSLNGDSYNEQFFGPGTRLTVL.

The gene calls are TRBV28 and TRBJ2-7; tentatively, D is TRBD2 (7 bases). Looked up from germline, CDR1 is MDHEN and CDR2 is SYDVKM. Trimming took 5 bases from V and 7 from J, leaving 18 bases between them. The CDR3 extends over 14 amino acids. The CDR3 reads CASSPPRGRREQYF. The DNA for the CDR3 is TGTGCCAGCAGTCCACCGCGGGGGCGGCGGGAGCAGTACTTC.

V is TRBV6-5 and J is TRBJ1-2, with 7 bases fitting TRBD1. J lost 4 bases, V lost 6 bases, and 8 bases had no gene match. Germline V gene sequence: CDR1 MNHEY, CDR2 SVGAGI. The CDR3 runs to 14 residues. CDR3 sequence: CASSRDSIIYGYTF. The CDR3 DNA is TGTGCCAGCAGCCGGGACAGCATCATCTATGGCTACACCTTC.

This clone was detected a few times. This chain connects TRBV2 to TRBJ1-1; TRBD1 might be the D (6 bases). The ends were cut back, 5 bases at V and 3 bases at J, with 16 bases in the middle. Per the germline V gene, CDR1 is SNHLY and CDR2 is FYNNEI. The CDR3 is 15 residues long. The CDR3 coding sequence is TGTGCCAGCAGTTTACAGGGACCGGTGGACACTGAAGCTTTCTTT. Protein sequence: CASSLQGPVDTEAFF.

This clone occurred once. The V call is TRBV6-1, the J call TRBJ1-5; 7 bases are shared with TRBD1. V was clipped by 5 bases and J by 5 bases; unmatched bases: 3. Germline V gives CDR1 MNHNS, CDR2 SASEGT. This CDR3 contains 13 residues. CDR3 nucleotide sequence: TGTGCCAGCAGTCCGACAGGGCATCAGCCCCAGCATTTT. This sequence encodes CASSPTGHQPQHF.

This chain connects TRBV12-3 or TRBV12-4 to TRBJ1-1; no firm D call. The germline V and J ends were trimmed by 2 bases and 2 bases, with 6 bases remaining between them. CDR3 length: 13 residues. The DNA for the CDR3 is TGTGCCAGCAGTTTAAGCCAAAACACTGAAGCTTTCTTT. Its protein is CASSLSQNTEAFF.

This clone was seen a handful of times. The V gene is TRBV29-1, the J gene TRBJ1-5; D not certain. Germline V gives CDR1 SQVTM, CDR2 ANQGSEA. The CDR3 spans 13 residues. V was pared by 5 bases and J by 3 bases, with 11 bases between. In nucleotides, the CDR3 is TGCAGCGTTCGTGAGCAGGACAATCAGCCCCAGCATTTT. Translating gives CSVREQDNQPQHF.

This chain joins TRBV7-2 and TRBJ2-7, with D possibly TRBD1 on 7 matching bases. The CDR3 sequence is 13 residues long. V was pared by 2 bases and J by 7 bases, with 12 bases between. Looked up from germline, CDR1 is SGHTA and CDR2 is FQGNSA. CDR3 DNA sequence: TGTGCCAGCAGCTTAAAGGGGGCGGGGGAGCAGTACTTC. This sequence encodes CASSLKGAGEQYF.

This chain uses TRBV28 with TRBJ1-2; 8 bases match TRBD1. Germline V gene lookup returns CDR1 MDHEN and CDR2 SYDVKM. The CDR3 extends over 17 amino acids. V dropped 2 bases and J dropped 4; count of bases not matched to a gene: 12. DNA for the CDR3: TGTGCCAGCAGTTTAAGAGGACAGGGCGGGTACGGCTATGGCTACACCTTC. It specifies CASSLRGQGGYGYGYTF.

The chain combines TRBV7-3 with TRBJ1-6; D perhaps matches TRBD1 (5 bases). The V end lost 6 bases, the J end lost 7 bases, and 13 bases lay between the germline ends. This CDR3 region has 14 residues. Looked up from germline, CDR1 is SGHTA and CDR2 is FQGTGA. The CDR3 sequence: CASRTDSQNSPLHF. The CDR3 DNA follows: TGTGCCAGCAGGACCGACAGTCAAAATTCACCCCTCCACTTT.

The chain has TRBV7-6 and TRBJ1-2; D is unresolved. Germline V gene data show CDR1 as SGHVS and CDR2 as FNYEAQ. The V end lost 5 bases, the J end lost 2 bases, and 12 bases lay between the germline ends. CDR3 size: 14 residues. CDR3 sequence (DNA): TGTGCCAGCAGCCCGGAGGGTGGGAACTATGGCTACACCTTC. It yields the protein CASSPEGGNYGYTF.

The chain recombines TRBV2 with TRBJ1-6, with D perhaps TRBD1 (5 bases). CDR1 SNHLY and CDR2 FYNNEI come from the germline V gene. CDR3 size: 15 residues. V was shortened by 1 base and J by 7 bases, with 11 bases between the two germline ends. CDR3 residues: CASSEGGKGNSPLHF. In DNA form, the CDR3 reads TGTGCCAGCAGTGAAGGTGGGAAGGGGAATTCACCCCTCCACTTT.

The V gene is TRBV5-1, the J gene TRBJ2-7; TRBD1 aligns across 10 bases. Germline V gene sequence: CDR1 SGHRS, CDR2 YFSETQ. The CDR3 is 14 amino acids. V dropped 4 bases and J dropped 2; count of bases not matched to a gene: 3. The CDR3 DNA sequence: TGCGCCAGCAGCACAGGACAGGGGGCCTACGAGCAGTACTTC. Encoded protein: CASSTGQGAYEQYF.

The chain joins TRBV4-2 to TRBJ1-1; D call uncertain. The germline CDR1 and CDR2 sequences are LGHNA and YNFKEQ. V lost 0 bases and J 0 bases, leaving 5 bases between the germline ends. The CDR3 length is 14 residues. Here the CDR3 DNA reads TGTGCCAGCAGCCAAGACATCATGAACACTGAAGCTTTCTTT. Protein product: CASSQDIMNTEAFF.

In regard to this clone: The sample carries other DNA sequences with the same CDR3. The J gene is TRBJ1-5, the V gene TRBV27; 8 nucleotides match TRBD1. The CDR3 is 14 amino acids. The ends lost 4 bases at V and 6 bases at J; junction bases unmatched: 5. Germline V gene sequence: CDR1 MNHEY, CDR2 SMNVEV (reference sequence). DNA of the CDR3: TGTGCCAGCAGTTCTACAGGGGGGGGTCAGCCCCAGCATTTT. Translating it yields CASSSTGGGQPQHF.

On this clone itself: Compared with germline, one end of the junction differs, possibly owing to a read error. J is TRBJ1-2 and V is TRBV20-1; 7 nucleotides align to TRBD1. Germline V lookup: CDR1 DFQATT, CDR2 SNEGSKA (reference sequence). The CDR3 runs 10 residues. CDR3 loop: CSANPDRDTF. The CDR3, as DNA: TGCAGTGCTAACCCCGACAGGGATACTTTC.

This clone was recorded a few times. This sequence joins TRBV10-3 and TRBJ2-5; TRBD2 agrees at 11 bases. The germline V gene encodes CDR1 ENHRY and CDR2 SYGVKD. J was trimmed by 1 base and V by 5 bases; bases with no gene match: 9. The CDR3 has 17 amino acids. CDR3 DNA sequence: TGTGCCATCAGTACATTGAGAACTAGCGGGGGCCAAGAGACCCAGTACTTC. Encoded protein: CAISTLRTSGGQETQYF.

The V gene is TRBV7-9, the J gene TRBJ2-7; TRBD2 agrees at 10 bases. The CDR3 has 15 amino acids. The V gene end was trimmed by 6 bases and the J gene end by 6 bases; junction bases not matched to a gene: 11. Germline CDR1 SEHNR, CDR2 FQNEAQ (reference sequence). DNA for the CDR3: TGTGCCAGCAGGCCAAGAGCGGGGGGGCGAGGCGAGCAGTACTTC. It yields the protein CASRPRAGGRGEQYF.

This clone was seen only once. A much more abundant neighbour one base away suggests this may be a read error. Other DNA sequences within the sample encode an identical CDR3. The CDR3 spells CASSLANAHGYTF. The CDR3 DNA reads as TGTGCCAGCAGCCTCGCTAACGCACATGGCTACACCTTC. The V call is TRBV3-1 (or the pseudogene TRBV3-2), the J call TRBJ1-2; D is unclear. Germline assignment: CDR1 LGHDT and CDR2 YNNKEL (reference sequence). Trimming took 4 bases from V and 6 from J, leaving 12 bases between them. The CDR3 totals 13 residues.

This rearrangement joins TRBV6-1 to TRBJ2-6; D is unclear. With 0 bases removed from V and 5 bases from J, the gap between germline ends came to 5 bases. The germline V gene has CDR1 MNHNS and CDR2 SASEGT. CDR3 length: 14 amino acids. The CDR3 sequence is CASSEARRANVLTF. The CDR3 nucleotides read TGTGCCAGCAGTGAAGCGCGGAGGGCCAACGTCCTGACTTTC.

This clone came up a few times. The chain links TRBV18 to TRBJ1-4; 7 bases are a match to TRBD1. The germline V gene encodes CDR1 KGHSH and CDR2 LQKENI. Unmatched junction bases numbered 2, after V lost 8 bases and J lost 5 bases. The CDR3 totals 12 residues. This chain's CDR3 is CASAGGNEKLFF. DNA for the CDR3: TGTGCCAGCGCAGGGGGAAATGAAAAACTGTTTTTT.

This chain joins TRBV28 and TRBJ1-5; D gene uncertain. Germline V lookup: CDR1 MDHEN, CDR2 SYDVKM. Trimming cost V 5 bases and J 7 bases, with 9 bases left between them. The CDR3 extends over 12 amino acids. CDR3 sequence: CASSTGGQPQHF. The CDR3 nucleotides read TGTGCCAGCAGTACGGGAGGACAGCCCCAGCATTTT.